These T cell receptor beta chains were read from a single sample in a study of blood T cell repertoires in COVID-19. Here immunoSEQ multiplex PCR was the method, and the copy in TCRdb shows in-frame clones only, minus some. The table shows approximately 260,000 clones, with 75% to 90% occurring only once. The source material was PBMCs or T cells enriched from blood (not recorded which). The receptors derive from a woman aged 35 to 49 with acute COVID-19. CDR3s include the opening cysteine and the closing phenylalanine or tryptophan. D genes are given only for firm matches. Rows give clone size only sometimes, using once, few, many, or a class for an expanded clone.

>TRBV13|12|TRBJ2-3|.|.
TGTGCCAGCAGCTTAGTATCAGATACGCAGTATTTT
CASSLVSDTQYF
>TRBV4-1|14|TRBJ2-7|.|.
TGCGCCAGCAGCCGCGAATGGGGAGTCTACGAGCAGTACTTC
CASSREWGVYEQYF
>TRBV5-1|14|TRBJ2-1|.|.
TGCGCCAGCAGTTCGGGCGGGACGTACAATGAGCAGTTCTTC
CASSSGGTYNEQFF
>TRBV6-1|14|TRBJ2-7|.|.
TGTGCCAGCAGTGAAAGGGGTTGGGCCTACGAGCAGTACTTC
CASSERGWAYEQYF
>TRBV6-5|14|TRBJ2-7|.|few
TGTGCCAGCAGTTACAGTACCGGAGGGTACGAGCAGTACTTC
CASSYSTGGYEQYF
>TRBV27|12|TRBJ2-1|.|.
TGTGCCAGCAGCCAAAACAACAATGAGCAGTTCTTC
CASSQNNNEQFF
>TRBV18|16|TRBJ1-5|TRBD1|.
TGTGCCAGCTCACCACCGCCGGGACAGGGTGTTCAGCCCCAGCATTTT
CASSPPPGQGVQPQHF
>TRBV5-1|16|TRBJ2-2|TRBD2|.
TGCGCCAGCAGCGAAACTAGCGGGAGTAGTGCCGGGGAGCTGTTTTTT
CASSETSGSSAGELFF
>TRBV3-1/TRBV3-2|15|TRBJ2-3|.|.
TGTGCCAGCAGCCATGGAGCGGAGAGCACAGATACGCAGTATTTT
CASSHGAESTDTQYF
>TRBV18|13|TRBJ1-1|.|.
TGTGCCAGCTCACCGTCGGGGAACACTGAAGCTTTCTTT
CASSPSGNTEAFF
>TRBV2|15|TRBJ1-2|TRBD1|few
TGTGCCAGCAGCTCTCTAGGGGGCGCGACTCGGGGCTACACCTTC
CASSSLGGATRGYTF
>TRBV2|15|TRBJ1-4|TRBD1|.
TGTGCCACCAAAACCCGGGACAGGGGGATTGAAAAACTGTTTTTT
CATKTRDRGIEKLFF
>TRBV29-1|15|TRBJ2-5|TRBD2|.
TGCAGCGTTGAGGGGACTAGCGGAGGACGAGAGACCCAGTACTTC
CSVEGTSGGRETQYF
>TRBV5-1|14|TRBJ1-1|.|.
TGCGCCAGCAGCCCGGATGTAGGGAGCACTGAAGCTTTCTTT
CASSPDVGSTEAFF
>TRBV4-1|16|TRBJ2-5|TRBD1|.
TGCGCCAGCAGCCAAGGAGACAGGGGCTACGGGGAGACCCAGTACTTC
CASSQGDRGYGETQYF
>TRBV29-1|14|TRBJ2-1|TRBD1|.
TGCAGCGTTGACCGGGACAGGGCCTACAATGAGCAGTTCTTC
CSVDRDRAYNEQFF
>TRBV7-2|13|TRBJ1-3|.|.
TGTGCCAGCAGCTTATCCATAGGAGACACCATATATTTT
CASSLSIGDTIYF
>TRBV29-1|13|TRBJ2-1|TRBD2|once
TGCAGCACGCGGGGGGGCACCAACAATGAGCAGTTCTTC
CSTRGGTNNEQFF
>TRBV9|15|TRBJ2-7|.|.
TGTGCCAGCAGCGTAGGGAGGAGGGGGCCCTACGAGCAGTACTTC
CASSVGRRGPYEQYF
>TRBV6-1|16|TRBJ2-5|.|.
TGTGCCAGCAGTGAAGGGGGTCTAGCCTTAGGGAAGACCCAGTACTTC
CASSEGGLALGKTQYF
>TRBV9|15|TRBJ1-5|.|.
TGTGCCAGCAGCGTAGGGGCAAATAGCAATCAGCCCCAGCATTTT
CASSVGANSNQPQHF
>TRBV6-5|13|TRBJ2-7|TRBD1|.
TGTGCCAGCAGATGGAACAGGGGTTACGAGCAGTACTTC
CASRWNRGYEQYF
>TRBV14|16|TRBJ2-1|TRBD1|.
TGTGCCAGCAGCCCCTACCGGACAGGGCCCTACAATGAGCAGTTCTTC
CASSPYRTGPYNEQFF
>TRBV27|13|TRBJ1-2|.|.
TGTGCCAGCAGTTTAGGGGCAGGGTATGGCTACACCTTC
CASSLGAGYGYTF
>TRBV6-5|13|TRBJ2-7|TRBD2|.
TGTGCCAGCAGATTGAGCGGGGGAAACGAGCAGTACTTC
CASRLSGGNEQYF
>TRBV15|15|TRBJ2-3|TRBD2|.
TGTGCCACCAGCCCGACTAGCGGGAGTGAGGGAACGCAGTATTTT
CATSPTSGSEGTQYF
>TRBV1|20|TRBJ2-1|.|.
TGCACCAGCAGCCAAGAGGTGCGGGAGGGCCCTGTTCTTAATCCTAATGAGCAGTTCTTC
CTSSQEVREGPVLNPNEQFF
>TRBV24-1|16|TRBJ2-5|TRBD1|few
TGTGCCACCAGTGATTTGCCGGGACAGGGACTAGAGACCCAGTACTTC
CATSDLPGQGLETQYF
>TRBV29-1|13|TRBJ2-3|TRBD2|.
TGCAGCGTTGGAGCGGGAGAGACAGATACGCAGTATTTT
CSVGAGETDTQYF
>TRBV13|15|TRBJ2-3|.|.
TGTGCCAGCAGCTTAAAGGGGCAGGGGACAGATACGCAGTATTTT
CASSLKGQGTDTQYF
>TRBV7-2|15|TRBJ2-5|TRBD2|.
TGTGCCAGCAGCTTAGCGGGAGGGGACCAAGAGACCCAGTACTTC
CASSLAGGDQETQYF
>TRBV11-2|13|TRBJ1-4|.|.
TGTGCCAGCAGCCCCACGGGAGGTGAAAAACTGTTTTTT
CASSPTGGEKLFF
>TRBV7-2|16|TRBJ2-7|.|.
TGTGCCAGCAGCTTAGTGGGGGGGACAACGTACTACGAGCAGTACTTC
CASSLVGGTTYYEQYF
>TRBV19|13|TRBJ1-5|.|.
TGTGCCAGTAGCCCACACAGTTATCAGCCCCAGCATTTT
CASSPHSYQPQHF
>TRBV5-1|13|TRBJ1-1|.|.
TGCGCCAGCAGCGGAGGGGGGGACACTGAAGCTTTCTTT
CASSGGGDTEAFF
>TRBV7-3|17|TRBJ2-3|.|.
TGTGCCAGCAGCAAACTCCTACGCGGGGGCAGCACAGATACGCAGTATTTT
CASSKLLRGGSTDTQYF